This T cell receptor beta chain was sequenced during a study of blood T cells in healthy people across ages. Study findings and constraints: Older age coincided with a roughly linear decline in TCR beta diversity per million T cells.

This clonotype was detected only a few times. As yet, its antigen is unknown. Next came a second PCR, run for about 6 to 11 cycles, which used a sample-barcoded 5' primer along with a J-beta primer mix. TCRdb reanalysed the 5' RACE reads using MiXCR and keeps one entry per CDR3 protein. Here the sample spans around 900,000 distinct CDR3 sequences, roughly half being singletons. The sequencing sample was made of blood. The TCR comes from a woman in her fifties or sixties in good health.

CDR3 DNA: TGTGCCAGCAGCCCTCCTACTAGCGGGAGGGCCGTCGACAATGAGCAGTTCTTC. Amino acid sequence: CASSPPTSGRAVDNEQFF. This chain uses TRBV11-3 with TRBJ2-1, with 13 bases that match TRBD2. Losses at the gene ends were 5 bases for V and 5 bases for J; bases not matched to a gene: 12. Germline V lookup: CDR1 SGHNT, CDR2 YENEEA. This CDR3 comprises 18 residues.